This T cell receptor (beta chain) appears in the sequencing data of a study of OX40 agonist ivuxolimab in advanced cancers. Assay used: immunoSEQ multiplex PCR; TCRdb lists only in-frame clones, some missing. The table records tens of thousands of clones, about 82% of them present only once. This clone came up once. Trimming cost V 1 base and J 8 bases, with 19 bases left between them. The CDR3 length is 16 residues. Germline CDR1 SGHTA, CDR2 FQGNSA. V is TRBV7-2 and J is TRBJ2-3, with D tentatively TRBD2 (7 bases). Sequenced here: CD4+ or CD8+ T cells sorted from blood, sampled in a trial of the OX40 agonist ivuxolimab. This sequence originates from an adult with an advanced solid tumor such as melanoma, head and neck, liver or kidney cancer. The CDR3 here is CASSLVAGAGLGTQYF. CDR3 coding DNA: TGTGCCAGCAGCTTAGTCGCGGGGGCCGGCCTGGGTACGCAGTATTTT. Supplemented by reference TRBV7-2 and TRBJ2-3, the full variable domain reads GAGVSQSPSNKVTEKGKDVELRCDPISGHTALYWYRQSLGQGLEFLIYFQGNSAPDKSGLPSDRFSAERTGGSVSTLTIQRTQQEDSAVYLCASSLVAGAGLGTQYFGPGTRLTVL.